This T cell receptor beta chain came from a study of blood T cell repertoires in COVID-19. Whole-study context: Donors in the United States, Italy and Spain gave samples during acute or convalescent COVID-19. From T cells, B-cell-depleted T cells, or PBMCs came the material, which was cDNA or gDNA.

CDR1 is SGHTA, CDR2 FQGNSA, per germline. V lost 5 bases, J lost 6 bases, and 10 bases lay in between. The CDR3 runs to 13 residues. In the authors' methods: Reference gene primer amplification yielded estimated nucleated cell counts. TCRdb keeps only in-frame clones here, not all; method: immunoSEQ multiplex PCR. The V and J calls and clone size come from that table; D and trimming were worked out from the DNA. The table lists some 490,000 clones, 80% to 90% of them singletons, with roughly 3.1% in the top ten. The TCR was taken from a human donor in a cohort sampled during active COVID-19. Sequencing was carried out using peripheral blood. V gene TRBV7-2 combines with J gene TRBJ2-2; D is unresolved. The CDR3 DNA sequence: TGTGCCAGCAGCGCCACGGTAGCCGGGGAGCTGTTTTTT. It yields the protein CASSATVAGELFF.